The rows below give T cell receptor beta chains drawn from one sample of a study of CD8+CD57+ T cells in acquired aplastic anemia. Each CDR3 protein is one row after TCRdb ran MiXCR on the reads. The sample records around 190,000 distinct CDR3 sequences, around half being singletons. The sample consisted of sorted CD4+, CD8+, or CD8+CD57+ T cells (not recorded which) from PBMCs. These receptors were obtained from a human donor in good health, serving as a control. Each CDR3 is given with its conserved first and last residue.

>TRBV4-1|TRBJ1-2
CASSPQEGANYGYTF
>TRBV7-2|TRBJ1-1
CASSLASTGAEAFF
>TRBV10-3|TRBJ1-2
CAISSDSVSYGYTF
>TRBV19|TRBJ1-1
CASSRRTRTGANTEAFF
>TRBV19|TRBJ1-1
CASSYGRGNTEAFF
>TRBV5-1|TRBJ1-6
CASSFTGNFYNSPLHF
>TRBV11-2|TRBJ2-7
CASSLTDSNEQYF
>TRBV20-1|TRBJ1-4
CSAREEGKLFF
>TRBV28|TRBJ2-3
CASSLGRRSTDTQYF
>TRBV5-4|TRBJ1-1
CASSRPEGTGSEAFF
>TRBV20-1|TRBJ1-1
CSARGTGGDTEAFF
>TRBV7-6|TRBJ1-6
CASSSNDSPLHF
>TRBV20-1|TRBJ2-5
CSARASHRVISYNERFF
>TRBV6-5|TRBJ1-4
CASRGTATNEKLFF
>TRBV4-3|TRBJ2-1
CASSQDLGAFSYNEQFF
>TRBV7-9|TRBJ2-7
CASSLDRVSEQYF
>TRBV6-6|TRBJ1-1
CASRVSLATEAFF
>TRBV6-5|TRBJ2-7
CASSYSMGAGPYEQYF
>TRBV7-2|TRBJ1-5
CASSLQPGANQPPYF
>TRBV7-2|TRBJ2-7
CASSLVVDYEQYF
>TRBV29-1|TRBJ2-2
CSGDRWDTGELFF
>TRBV7-8|TRBJ2-2
CASSNSGTRAGELFF
>TRBV28|TRBJ2-5
CASTLAGDNNEQYF
>TRBV28|TRBJ2-7
CASSPYGTGIRDEQYF
>TRBV19|TRBJ2-3
CASSIAGQGSDTQYF
>TRBV5-4|TRBJ2-5
CASSLRRDPALAQYF
>TRBV25-1|TRBJ1-5
CASSSGINNQPQHF
>TRBV5-1|TRBJ2-7
CASSFDPGQGVYEQYF
>TRBV15|TRBJ1-5
CATSRAPSNQPQHF
>TRBV14|TRBJ1-4
CASSPLGQGAEKLFF
>TRBV7-2|TRBJ1-2
CASSLAGTGLYGYTF
>TRBV29-1|TRBJ2-3
CSVGGGTASTDTQYF
>TRBV9|TRBJ1-4
CASSPGQGEEKLFF
>TRBV7-2|TRBJ2-7
CAGSLVGSGEASSYEQYF
>TRBV19|TRBJ1-6
CASSPLTQGSSPLHF
>TRBV29-1|TRBJ2-7
CSVAVSYEQYF
>TRBV10-3|TRBJ2-3
CAISAGTGRGETDTQYF
>TRBV10-3|TRBJ2-5
CAISGAGVAQETQYF
>TRBV30|TRBJ2-1
CAWSDWGSYNEQFF
>TRBV19|TRBJ2-7
CASSIAVGQAYEQYF
>TRBV18|TRBJ2-7
CASSPGTANSYEQYF
>TRBV9|TRBJ2-7
CASSQDWALGSYEQYF
>TRBV7-9|TRBJ2-2
CASTQANTGELFF
>TRBV19|TRBJ2-5
CASSLAGDETQYF
>TRBV7-9|TRBJ1-2
CASSLGPYGYTF
>TRBV20-1|TRBJ1-2
CSAIAWQRERPGGVSF
>TRBV2|TRBJ1-5
CASSDMGISMGPQHF
>TRBV6-6|TRBJ2-1
CASNSGQGNNEQFF